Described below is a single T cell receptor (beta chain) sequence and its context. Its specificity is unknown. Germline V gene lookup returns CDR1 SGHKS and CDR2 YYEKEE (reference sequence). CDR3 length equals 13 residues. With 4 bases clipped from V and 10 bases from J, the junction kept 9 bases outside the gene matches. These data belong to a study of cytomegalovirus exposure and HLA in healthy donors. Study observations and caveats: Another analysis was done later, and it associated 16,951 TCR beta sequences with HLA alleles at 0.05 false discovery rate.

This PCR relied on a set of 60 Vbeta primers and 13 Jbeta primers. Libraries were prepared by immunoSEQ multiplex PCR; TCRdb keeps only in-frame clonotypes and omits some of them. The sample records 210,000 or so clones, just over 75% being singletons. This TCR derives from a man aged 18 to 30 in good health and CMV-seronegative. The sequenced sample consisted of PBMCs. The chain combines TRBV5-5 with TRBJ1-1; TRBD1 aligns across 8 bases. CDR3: CASSVTGGRAAFF. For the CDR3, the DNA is TGTGCCAGCAGCGTCACAGGGGGACGGGCAGCTTTCTTT.